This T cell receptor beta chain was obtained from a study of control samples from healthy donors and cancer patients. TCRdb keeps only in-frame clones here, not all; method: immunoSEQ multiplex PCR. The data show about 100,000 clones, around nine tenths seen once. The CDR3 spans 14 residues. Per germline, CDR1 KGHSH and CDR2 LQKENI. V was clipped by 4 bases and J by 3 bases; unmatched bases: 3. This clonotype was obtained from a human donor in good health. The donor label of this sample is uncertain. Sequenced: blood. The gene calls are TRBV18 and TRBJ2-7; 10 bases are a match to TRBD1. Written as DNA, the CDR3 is TGTGCCAGCTCACAACGGGACAGGGGCTACGAGCAGTACTTC. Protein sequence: CASSQRDRGYEQYF. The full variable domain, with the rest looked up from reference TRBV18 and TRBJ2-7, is NAGVMQNPRHLVRRRGQEARLRCSPMKGHSHVYWYRQLPEEGLKFMVYLQKENIIDESGMPKERFSAEFPKEGPSILRIQQVVRGDSAAYFCASSQRDRGYEQYFGPGTRLTVT.